A selection of T cell receptor beta chains follows, all from one sample in a study of STAT3 mutations in large granular lymphocyte leukemia. Only in-frame clones appear in the TCRdb table, and some are missing; sequencing was by immunoSEQ multiplex PCR. The table lists some 7,000 clones, roughly 57% of them singletons. The sequenced material came from peripheral blood mononuclear cells. These receptors were taken from a boy aged 10-17 years with T-cell large granular lymphocyte leukemia. Some clones in this sample may be carry-over from other donors' samples. The CDR3 runs from the conserved cysteine through the conserved F or W. D genes are given only for firm matches. For some rows the clone size is stated as once, few or many, or as a class when expanded; others skip it.

len: 12; j_gene: TRBJ2-7; abundance: -; d_gene: -; v_gene: TRBV18; CDR3aa: CASSPNAYEQYF; CDR3nt: TGTGCCAGCTCACCTAATGCCTACGAGCAGTACTTC
len: 13; j_gene: TRBJ1-2; abundance: -; d_gene: -; v_gene: TRBV6-5; CDR3aa: CASSPQGLGGYTF; CDR3nt: TGTGCCAGCAGTCCCCAGGGGTTGGGTGGCTACACCTTC
len: 13; j_gene: TRBJ1-5; abundance: -; d_gene: -; v_gene: TRBV30; CDR3aa: CAWNSQDTQPQHF; CDR3nt: TGTGCCTGGAATAGCCAGGATACCCAGCCCCAGCATTTT
len: 17; j_gene: TRBJ1-5; abundance: -; d_gene: TRBD1; v_gene: TRBV28; CDR3aa: CASSPRQGFYSNQPQHF; CDR3nt: TGTGCCAGCAGCCCCAGACAGGGGTTCTATAGCAATCAGCCCCAGCATTTT
len: 13; j_gene: TRBJ2-1; abundance: -; d_gene: TRBD2; v_gene: TRBV6-4; CDR3aa: CASSEREYNEQFF; CDR3nt: TGTGCCAGCAGTGAGCGGGAGTACAATGAGCAGTTCTTC
len: 18; j_gene: TRBJ1-6; abundance: -; d_gene: -; v_gene: TRBV5-4; CDR3aa: CASSPDDSDYSYNSPLHF; CDR3nt: TGTGCCAGCAGCCCGGATGACAGCGATTACTCCTATAATTCACCCCTCCACTTT
len: 11; j_gene: TRBJ2-7; abundance: few; d_gene: -; v_gene: TRBV5-1; CDR3aa: CASGGNDEQYF; CDR3nt: TGCGCCAGCGGAGGGAACGACGAGCAGTACTTC
len: 17; j_gene: TRBJ2-7; abundance: -; d_gene: -; v_gene: TRBV4-1; CDR3aa: CASSQVHWSGQDHEQYF; CDR3nt: TGCGCCAGCAGCCAAGTCCACTGGTCCGGCCAGGACCACGAGCAGTACTTC
len: 12; j_gene: TRBJ2-7; abundance: -; d_gene: TRBD1; v_gene: TRBV6-6; CDR3aa: CASSRDSYEQYF; CDR3nt: TGTGCCAGCAGCCGGGACAGCTACGAGCAGTACTTC
len: 9; j_gene: TRBJ2-1; abundance: -; d_gene: -; v_gene: TRBV9; CDR3aa: CASINEQFF; CDR3nt: TGTGCCAGCATCAATGAGCAGTTCTTC
len: 17; j_gene: TRBJ1-3; abundance: -; d_gene: TRBD1; v_gene: TRBV18; CDR3aa: CASSPRGDRAVGNTIYF; CDR3nt: TGTGCCAGCTCACCACGGGGCGACAGGGCGGTCGGAAACACCATATATTTT
len: 16; j_gene: TRBJ2-7; abundance: -; d_gene: -; v_gene: TRBV7-9; CDR3aa: CASIPWVGPLVHEQYF; CDR3nt: TGTGCCAGCATCCCCTGGGTAGGGCCGCTGGTACACGAGCAGTACTTC
len: 13; j_gene: TRBJ2-7; abundance: -; d_gene: TRBD1; v_gene: TRBV30; CDR3aa: CAWSPGQSYEQYF; CDR3nt: TGTGCCTGGAGCCCGGGACAGAGCTACGAGCAGTACTTC
len: 15; j_gene: TRBJ1-2; abundance: -; d_gene: -; v_gene: TRBV30; CDR3aa: CAWSLWGMAGFGYTF; CDR3nt: TGTGCCTGGAGTCTTTGGGGTATGGCAGGATTCGGCTACACCTTC
len: 16; j_gene: TRBJ2-1; abundance: -; d_gene: -; v_gene: TRBV10-2; CDR3aa: CASSGFQGTLKNEQFF; CDR3nt: TGCGCCAGCAGTGGATTCCAGGGGACATTAAAAAATGAGCAGTTCTTC
len: 15; j_gene: TRBJ1-5; abundance: -; d_gene: -; v_gene: TRBV2; CDR3aa: CASSESQGRNQPQHF; CDR3nt: TGTGCCAGCAGTGAATCACAGGGCCGCAATCAGCCCCAGCATTTT
len: 16; j_gene: TRBJ2-7; abundance: -; d_gene: TRBD2; v_gene: TRBV5-4; CDR3aa: CASSFRLAGGPDEQYF; CDR3nt: TGTGCCAGCAGCTTCCGGTTGGCGGGAGGTCCGGACGAGCAGTACTTC
len: 15; j_gene: TRBJ1-5; abundance: few; d_gene: -; v_gene: TRBV19; CDR3aa: CASTDFTGYYQPQHF; CDR3nt: TGTGCCAGTACCGATTTTACAGGGTACTATCAGCCCCAGCATTTT
len: 16; j_gene: TRBJ1-1; abundance: -; d_gene: -; v_gene: TRBV7-9; CDR3aa: CASSSPIQGVNTEAFF; CDR3nt: TGTGCCAGCAGCTCGCCAATACAGGGCGTCAACACTGAAGCTTTCTTT
len: 15; j_gene: TRBJ2-7; abundance: -; d_gene: -; v_gene: TRBV27; CDR3aa: CASSLSGKRGGEQYF; CDR3nt: TGTGCCAGCAGTTTATCGGGGAAGAGGGGTGGAGAGCAGTACTTC
len: 19; j_gene: TRBJ2-5; abundance: -; d_gene: TRBD2; v_gene: TRBV5-4; CDR3aa: CASRGEGAGGIRWQETQYF; CDR3nt: TGTGCCAGCAGGGGTGAGGGAGCGGGGGGAATTCGGTGGCAAGAGACCCAGTACTTC
len: 17; j_gene: TRBJ2-7; abundance: -; d_gene: TRBD2; v_gene: TRBV27; CDR3aa: CASSLGLAGHVAYEQYF; CDR3nt: TGTGCCAGCAGCCTGGGACTAGCGGGACATGTCGCCTACGAGCAGTACTTC